The T cell receptor (beta chain) described here comes from a study of blood T cell repertoires in COVID-19. About the study: The United States, Italy and Spain supplied acute and convalescent COVID-19 samples. Sources were T cells, B-cell-depleted T cells, or PBMCs; the material itself was cDNA or gDNA.

This table comes from immunoSEQ multiplex PCR, and its TCRdb copy is limited to in-frame clones, with some not included. The sample has around 300,000 clones; approximately 88% are singletons. Trimming took 5 bases from V and 6 from J, leaving 13 bases between them. Germline CDR1 reads SQVTM; CDR2 reads ANQGSEA. The CDR3 is made up of 12 amino acids. The sequence came from a woman in her thirties or forties who had recovered from COVID-19. The sample consisted of peripheral blood. The chain has TRBV29-1 and TRBJ1-2; D unclear. CDR3 bases: TGCAGCGTTATCACCCTTCTAGATGGCTACACCTTC. As protein: CSVITLLDGYTF.